Following are 17 T cell receptor beta chains from one sample sequenced in a study of blood T cell repertoires in COVID-19. Method: immunoSEQ multiplex PCR; TCRdb's copy keeps in-frame clones and lacks some. The sample includes around 260,000 clones, 87% of them seen just once. The sequenced sample was peripheral blood. These receptors all come from a woman in her 40s who had recovered from COVID-19.

The V and J genes are TRBV6-5 and TRBJ2-7; D may be TRBD1 (7 bases). The CDR3 runs to 15 residues. Trimming removed 4 bases from V and 2 bases from J, with 15 bases in between. Germline V gene lookup returns CDR1 MNHEY and CDR2 SVGAGI. The CDR3 DNA is TGTGCCAGCAGTTCGGCGGGACAGCCAACCTACGAGCAGTACTTC. It yields the protein CASSSAGQPTYEQYF.

Regarding this clone: Different DNA sequences within this sample yield the same CDR3. The gene calls are TRBV3-1 (or the pseudogene TRBV3-2) and TRBJ1-4; TRBD1 is a possible D gene (6 bases). V was cut by 1 base and J by 7 bases, with 10 bases left in between. CDR3 length: 14 residues. Germline CDR1 and CDR2: LGHDT and YNNKEL (reference sequence). In DNA form, the CDR3 reads TGTGCCAGCAGCCAAGTGGGGGGGCCTGAAAAACTGTTTTTT. As protein: CASSQVGGPEKLFF.

The chain combines TRBV11-2 with TRBJ2-3, with 7 nucleotides matching TRBD1. The J segment lost 3 bases and the V segment lost 5 bases, leaving 5 bases of the junction unmatched. Germline CDR1 and CDR2: SGHAT and FQNNGV. This CDR3 is 14 amino acids long. CDR3 residues: CASSPGTATDTQYF. Here the CDR3 DNA reads TGTGCCAGCAGCCCGGGGACAGCAACAGATACGCAGTATTTT.

This clone was seen at least ten times. This chain joins TRBV10-3 and TRBJ1-4, with D perhaps TRBD1 (6 bases). Germline V gene data show CDR1 as ENHRY and CDR2 as SYGVKD. Trimming cost V 2 bases and J 7 bases, with 11 bases left between them. This CDR3 has 14 amino acids. The chain's CDR3 is CAISEGGAVEKLFF. CDR3 DNA sequence: TGTGCCATCAGTGAGGGGGGCGCAGTTGAAAAACTGTTTTTT.

The chain links TRBV7-9 to TRBJ2-7; TRBD1 aligns across 10 bases. The junction had 9 bases not matched to a gene; V was cut back by 1 base and J by 3 bases. The CDR3 totals 17 residues. From germline, CDR1 is SEHNR and CDR2 FQNEAQ (reference sequence). DNA for the CDR3: TGTGCCAGCAGCTTAGGTTTAGGGACAGGGGTGGTCTACGAGCAGTACTTC. Protein: CASSLGLGTGVVYEQYF.

The V and J genes are TRBV6-5 and TRBJ2-1, with 7 nucleotides matching TRBD2. Germline V gene sequence: CDR1 MNHEY, CDR2 SVGAGI. Trimming removed 7 bases from V and 4 bases from J; junction bases left unmatched: 4. CDR3 length equals 13 residues. DNA for the CDR3: TGTGCCAGCAAGGGAGGGAAATACAATGAGCAGTTCTTC. This sequence encodes CASKGGKYNEQFF.

V and J are TRBV19 and TRBJ1-4, with D perhaps TRBD1 (5 bases). Trimming left V 3 bases short and J 8 bases short, with 16 bases between. Germline V gives CDR1 LNHDA, CDR2 SQIVND (reference sequence). The CDR3 totals 15 residues. CDR3 bases: TGTGCCAGTAGTATTTTCGCCATCCCAGGGGAAAAACTGTTTTTT. Its translation is CASSIFAIPGEKLFF.

In DNA, the CDR3 is TGTGCCAGCAGCCGATCGGGAGGGAACACCGGGGAGCTGTTTTTT. Protein product: CASSRSGGNTGELFF. The V gene is TRBV11-3, the J gene TRBJ2-2, with TRBD2 matching over 7 bases. V shed 5 bases and J 1 base; nucleotides not matched to a gene: 4. In germline, CDR1 is SGHNT, CDR2 YENEEA. There are 15 residues in the CDR3.

The V call is TRBV10-3, the J call TRBJ2-5, with D tentatively TRBD2 (5 bases). Trimming stripped 7 bases from V and 1 base from J, with 22 bases between. The CDR3 is 17 amino acids. CDR1 and CDR2 (germline): ENHRY, SYGVKD. CDR3 residues: CAITGWTTGNLQETQYF. For the CDR3, the DNA is TGTGCCATCACGGGCTGGACGACCGGGAACCTCCAAGAGACCCAGTACTTC.

On this clone: Other DNA sequences in the same sample also yield this CDR3. The chain is built from TRBV5-6 and TRBJ1-5; no firm D call. Germline CDR1 SGHDT, CDR2 YYEEEE. Trimming took off 5 bases at V and 2 bases at J, with 8 bases between the two ends. The CDR3 extends over 13 amino acids. The CDR3: CASSREGNQPQHF. The CDR3 DNA follows: TGTGCCAGCAGTCGGGAGGGCAATCAGCCCCAGCATTTT.

This chain joins TRBV10-1 and TRBJ2-2, with 7 nucleotides matching TRBD2. The V gene end was trimmed by 8 bases and the J gene end by 1 base; junction bases not matched to a gene: 4. The CDR3 is 14 residues long. CDR1 WNHNN and CDR2 SYGVQD come from the germline V gene (reference sequence). This CDR3 reads CASGVAGNTGELFF. DNA of the CDR3: TGCGCCAGCGGGGTAGCGGGGAACACCGGGGAGCTGTTTTTT.

V and J are TRBV7-8 and TRBJ2-1; 7 nucleotides align to TRBD1. This CDR3 contains 17 residues. Germline V gives CDR1 SGHVS, CDR2 FQNEAQ. V was pared by 5 bases and J by 0 bases, with 10 bases of the junction left unmatched. CDR3 in amino acids: CASSPAVRGSSYNEQFF. The CDR3 DNA follows: TGTGCCAGCAGCCCCGCGGTCAGGGGGAGCTCCTACAATGAGCAGTTCTTC. Combining the CDR3 with reference TRBV7-8 and TRBJ2-1 gives the whole variable domain GAGVSQSPRYKVAKRGQDVALRCDPISGHVSLFWYQQALGQGPEFLTYFQNEAQLDKSGLPSDRFFAERPEGSVSTLKIQRTQQEDSAVYLCASSPAVRGSSYNEQFFGPGTRLTVL.

The gene calls are TRBV9 and TRBJ2-7, with 8 bases lining up with TRBD1. The CDR3 length is 15 residues. V lost 3 bases to trimming and J lost 5 bases; unmatched junction nucleotides: 10. Germline lookup yields CDR1 SGDLS and CDR2 YYNGEE. The CDR3, as DNA: TGTGCCAGCAGCGCCTTCGGACAGGGTCCAAACGAGCAGTACTTC. It is translated as CASSAFGQGPNEQYF.

The chain employs TRBV30 and TRBJ1-2, with D tentatively TRBD1 (5 bases). The CDR3 consists of 13 residues. Trimming shortened V by 0 bases and J by 8 bases, and 13 bases separated the two germline ends. Germline V CDR1 and CDR2: GTSNPN, SVGIG (reference sequence). The CDR3 is CAWSVAGYWGYTF. The CDR3 DNA follows: TGTGCCTGGAGTGTGGCAGGGTATTGGGGCTACACCTTC.

The chain links TRBV6-5 to TRBJ2-1, with no clear D. Germline CDR1 MNHEY, CDR2 SVGAGI. V dropped 5 bases and J dropped 6 bases, with 17 bases sitting between them. This CDR3 spans 15 amino acids. CDR3 protein: CASSTTPEVANEQFF. The CDR3 region has the DNA TGTGCCAGCAGTACGACTCCCGAGGTGGCCAATGAGCAGTTCTTC.

J is TRBJ1-1 and V is TRBV9; 9 bases align to TRBD1. The CDR3 sequence is 15 residues long. Per germline, CDR1 SGDLS and CDR2 YYNGEE. After removal of 0 bases from V and 12 bases from J, the junction contained 12 bases not matched to a gene. The CDR3 DNA follows: TGTGCCAGCAGCGTAGAAGGTTGGCCGGGACAGGGATCTTTCTTT. Translating it yields CASSVEGWPGQGSFF.

The chain has TRBV27 and TRBJ1-1, with D hard to call. The germline V gene has CDR1 MNHEY and CDR2 SMNVEV (reference sequence). With 0 bases removed from V and 6 bases from J, the gap between germline ends came to 14 bases. The length of the CDR3 is 15 residues. The chain's CDR3 is CASSLSNTGVAEAFF. The DNA of the CDR3 is TGTGCCAGCAGTTTATCGAACACGGGAGTAGCTGAAGCTTTCTTT.